This TCR beta chain was sequenced during a study of blood T cell repertoires in COVID-19. Study details: Acute-phase and convalescent COVID-19 samples originated in the United States, Italy and Spain. PBMCs, B-cell-depleted T cells, or T cells were the source of the cDNA or gDNA that made up the material.

The authors' processing: Estimated nucleated cell counts came from reference gene primer amplification. The assay was immunoSEQ multiplex PCR, and TCRdb's table has in-frame clones only and misses some. V, J and clone size are taken as reported in that table, and D and trimming were inferred from the DNA itself. The data show 250,000 to 350,000 clones, approximately 90% seen once. This CDR3 region has 15 residues. The germline CDR1 and CDR2 sequences are SEHNR and FQNEAQ (reference sequence). Trimming at V came to 5 bases and at J to 3 bases, leaving 9 bases not matched to a gene. The genes are TRBV7-9 and TRBJ1-1, with 7 bases fitting TRBD1. Sequences were obtained from peripheral blood. The TCR comes from a woman in her fifties or sixties with acute or convalescent COVID-19. The DNA for the CDR3 is TGTGCCAGCAGCAGTAACAGGGGCGGCGACACTGAAGCTTTCTTT. This codes for CASSSNRGGDTEAFF.